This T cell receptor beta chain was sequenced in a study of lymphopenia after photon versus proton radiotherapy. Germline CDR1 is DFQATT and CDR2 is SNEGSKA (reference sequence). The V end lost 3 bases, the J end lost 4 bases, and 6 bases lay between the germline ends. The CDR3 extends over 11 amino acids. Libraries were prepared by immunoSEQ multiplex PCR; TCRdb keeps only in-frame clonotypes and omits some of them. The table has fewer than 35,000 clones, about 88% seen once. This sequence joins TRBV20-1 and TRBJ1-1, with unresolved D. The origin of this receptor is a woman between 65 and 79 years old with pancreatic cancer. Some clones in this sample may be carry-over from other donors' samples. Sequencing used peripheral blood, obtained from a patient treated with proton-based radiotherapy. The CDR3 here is CSASFGTEAFF. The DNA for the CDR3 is TGCAGTGCTAGTTTCGGCACTGAAGCTTTCTTT.